This T cell receptor beta chain was obtained from a study of cytomegalovirus exposure and HLA in healthy donors. The PCR used 60 Vbeta and 13 Jbeta primers. TCRdb's copy holds only in-frame clones and misses some; the assay was immunoSEQ multiplex PCR. Counted here are roughly 190,000 clones, more than 65% occurring once; the ten biggest clones make up over 1.5%. The CDR3 is 16 amino acids. CDR1 and CDR2 from the germline V gene are LGHNA and YSLEER. J gave up 4 bases and V 3 bases, and 5 bases lay outside the gene matches. The sequence came from a girl aged 10-17 years in good health and CMV-seropositive. Sequenced input: PBMCs. The V and J genes are TRBV4-3 and TRBJ2-1, with 11 positions matching TRBD1. For the CDR3, the DNA is TGCGCCAGCAGCCAGGAAAGGGACAGGGGGTACAATGAGCAGTTCTTC. Translating gives CASSQERDRGYNEQFF.